One and the same sample provided the 31 T cell receptor beta chains below, sequenced in a study of T cells in localized non-small cell lung cancer. The table came from immunoSEQ multiplex PCR; TCRdb's copy has only in-frame clones and leaves some out. The repertoire has about 3,300 clones, 28% of them found once; the top ten carry around 14%. Sequencing used lung tumor tissue, obtained before any cancer treatment. The receptor source for this set is a male donor at least 60 years old with stage I lung adenocarcinoma.

This clone was seen a handful of times. The V call is TRBV30, the J call TRBJ2-3; a weak D match, TRBD2 (6 bases). V was pared by 0 bases and J by 0 bases, with 13 bases between. Germline V CDR1 and CDR2: GTSNPN, SVGIG (reference sequence). The CDR3 consists of 16 residues. DNA of the CDR3: TGTGCCTGGAGTGTACTTAGCGGTACTAGCACAGATACGCAGTATTTT. Its translation is CAWSVLSGTSTDTQYF. The full variable domain, in which reference TRBV30 and TRBJ2-3 provide the parts outside the CDR3, is SQTIHQWPATLVQPVGSPLSLECTVEGTSNPNLYWYRQAAGRGLQLLFYSVGIGQISSEVPQNLSASRPQDRQFILSSKKLLLSDSGFYLCAWSVLSGTSTDTQYFGPGTRLTVL.

This clone was seen a few times. The chain couples TRBV15 to TRBJ2-7; the D is unclear. The CDR3 is 19 residues long. Germline CDR1 LNHNV, CDR2 YYDKDF (reference sequence). Trimming cost V 0 bases and J 3 bases, with 24 bases left between them. CDR3 residues: CATSRDLYSKRSRVYEQYF. The CDR3 DNA reads as TGTGCCACCAGCAGAGATCTCTACTCTAAGCGATCCAGAGTCTACGAGCAGTACTTC.

The table lists this clone with a few counts. The genes are TRBV12-5 and TRBJ2-1, with 9 bases aligning to TRBD2. J was trimmed by 5 bases and V by 1 base; bases with no gene match: 3. The CDR3 spans 15 residues. Germline V gene data show CDR1 as LGHNT and CDR2 as FRNRAP. The DNA of the CDR3 is TGTGCTAGTGGTTTGGGACTAGCGGCGAACAATGAGCAGTTCTTC. Translation: CASGLGLAANNEQFF.

This chain uses TRBV6-8 with TRBJ1-4, with D possibly being TRBD1 (5 bases). Germline V gene sequence: CDR1 MNHGY, CDR2 SAAAGT. V gave up 7 bases and J gave up 7 bases, with 10 bases separating them. CDR3 length: 12 amino acids. The DNA for the CDR3 is TGTGCCAGCATGCGGACACCTGAAAAACTGTTTTTT. Encoded protein: CASMRTPEKLFF.

This clone was observed a handful of times. The V and J genes are TRBV11-3 and TRBJ1-3; D call uncertain. V shed 5 bases and J shed 0 bases, with 17 bases lying between them. The CDR3 totals 17 residues. CDR1 and CDR2 (germline): SGHNT, YENEEA. The CDR3 DNA is TGTGCCAGCAGCCAAGCAGGACTCGCGAGCTCTGGAAACACCATATATTTT. This sequence encodes CASSQAGLASSGNTIYF. The whole variable domain, filled in from reference TRBV11-3 and TRBJ1-3, reads EAGVVQSPRYKIIEKKQPVAFWCNPISGHNTLYWYLQNLGQGPELLIRYENEEAVDDSQLPKDRFSAERLKGVDSTLKIQPAELGDSAVYLCASSQAGLASSGNTIYFGEGSWLTVV.

This rearrangement joins TRBV19 to TRBJ1-1; 8 positions match TRBD1. Germline V lookup: CDR1 LNHDA, CDR2 SQIVND (reference sequence). Unmatched junction bases numbered 8, after V lost 5 bases and J lost 0 bases. The CDR3 is 16 amino acids. The CDR3 sequence is CASSSSTGVMNTEAFF. CDR3 in DNA: TGTGCCAGTAGTTCCTCGACAGGGGTAATGAACACTGAAGCTTTCTTT. Complete variable domain (other parts from reference TRBV19 and TRBJ1-1): DGGITQSPKYLFRKEGQNVTLSCEQNLNHDAMYWYRQDPGQGLRLIYYSQIVNDFQKGDIAEGYSVSREKKESFPLTVTSAQKNPTAFYLCASSSSTGVMNTEAFFGQGTRLTVV.

By share of the sample, this clone is medium-sized. This chain connects TRBV12-5 to TRBJ1-1; D gene ambiguous. The CDR3 has 14 residues. Trimming left V 3 bases short and J 6 bases short, with 14 bases between. Germline CDR1 LGHNT, CDR2 FRNRAP. DNA for the CDR3: TGTGCTAGTGGTTTATCGGACGGTCGGGCTGAAGCTTTCTTT. Protein product: CASGLSDGRAEAFF.

By its share, this clone is medium-sized (0.01 to 0.1%). The chain couples TRBV6-8 to TRBJ1-2, with D tentatively TRBD1 (6 bases). This CDR3 comprises 15 residues. CDR1 and CDR2 from the germline V gene are MNHGY and SAAAGT. The V and J ends lost 7 bases and 7 bases respectively, with 22 bases between them. CDR3 nucleotides: TGTGCCAGCACCAACTTCCCCGGGACATCACTTGGCTACACCTTC. Its translation: CASTNFPGTSLGYTF.

V usage is TRBV19 and J usage is TRBJ1-5; D is uncertain. Trimming stripped 7 bases from V and 3 bases from J, with 13 bases between. The CDR3 covers 14 residues. Germline V gene sequence: CDR1 LNHDA, CDR2 SQIVND (reference sequence). The CDR3 protein is CASTTPGFNQPQHF. DNA for the CDR3: TGTGCCAGTACCACCCCTGGTTTCAATCAGCCCCAGCATTTT. Based on the CDR3 plus reference TRBV19 and TRBJ1-5, the full variable domain is DGGITQSPKYLFRKEGQNVTLSCEQNLNHDAMYWYRQDPGQGLRLIYYSQIVNDFQKGDIAEGYSVSREKKESFPLTVTSAQKNPTAFYLCASTTPGFNQPQHFGDGTRLSIL.

The chain employs TRBV5-1 and TRBJ1-1; no clear D gene. The CDR3 consists of 14 residues. The V end was cut by 4 bases, the J end by 1 base, with 11 bases between. Germline V gives CDR1 SGHRS, CDR2 YFSETQ. The CDR3 sequence is CASSRLDPNTEAFF. CDR3 DNA: TGCGCCAGCAGCCGTCTGGACCCGAACACTGAAGCTTTCTTT.

This clone turned up a few times. The CDR3 bases are TGCAGCGTTACTATGGCCGGGACCCCTTACAATGAGCAGTTCTTC. It encodes CSVTMAGTPYNEQFF. V is TRBV29-1 and J is TRBJ2-1; D possibly uses TRBD1 or TRBD2 (5 bases each). The length of the CDR3 is 15 residues. Germline values: CDR1 SQVTM, CDR2 ANQGSEA. Trimming removed 5 bases at V and 4 bases at J, with 18 bases between.

The J gene is TRBJ2-1, the V gene TRBV18; 7 bases line up with TRBD1. CDR3 length: 14 amino acids. Trimming removed 4 bases from V and 5 bases from J; junction bases left unmatched: 5. CDR1 is KGHSH and CDR2 is LQKENI in the germline V gene. Here the CDR3 reads CASSLTGPNNEQFF. The CDR3 nucleotides read TGTGCCAGCTCACTGACAGGGCCTAACAATGAGCAGTTCTTC.

This clone has more than one count but fewer than ten. The chain joins TRBV11-3 to TRBJ2-5; a possible D gene is TRBD2 (6 bases). This CDR3 is built from 14 residues. Trimming shortened V by 0 bases and J by 2 bases, and 7 bases separated the two germline ends. Germline values: CDR1 SGHNT, CDR2 YENEEA. CDR3 DNA sequence: TGTGCCAGCAGCTTAGACGGGACTCAAGAGACCCAGTACTTC. Residues: CASSLDGTQETQYF.

This clone was detected only a few times. The V gene is TRBV6-8, the J gene TRBJ2-2; the D gene is possibly TRBD1 (6 bases). The CDR3 spans 14 residues. V was cut by 6 bases and J by 1 base, with 9 bases left in between. Germline V lookup: CDR1 MNHGY, CDR2 SAAAGT. The CDR3 region is CASRGQMNTGELFF. CDR3 sequence (DNA): TGTGCCAGCAGAGGACAGATGAACACCGGGGAGCTGTTTTTT.

This clone is judged medium-sized. The chain combines TRBV29-1 with TRBJ1-1, with a possible D match to TRBD1 (5 bases). The ends were cut back, 0 bases at V and 2 bases at J, with 13 bases in the middle. Looked up from germline, CDR1 is SQVTM and CDR2 is ANQGSEA. The CDR3 has 15 residues. The CDR3 sequence: CSVEDGGVGNTEAFF. The CDR3 DNA reads TGCAGCGTTGAAGACGGGGGAGTTGGAAACACTGAAGCTTTCTTT. Looking up the rest from reference TRBV29-1 and TRBJ1-1 gives the full variable domain: SAVISQKPSRDICQRGTSLTIQCQVDSQVTMMFWYRQQPGQSLTLIATANQGSEATYESGFVIDKFPISRPNLTFSTLTVSNMSPEDSSIYLCSVEDGGVGNTEAFFGQGTRLTVV.

The chain recombines TRBV9 with TRBJ1-1; the D is unclear. V was pared by 0 bases and J by 4 bases, with 13 bases between. The CDR3 sequence is 15 residues long. CDR1 and CDR2 (germline): SGDLS, YYNGEE. CDR3 protein: CASSVGSLRLTEAFF. The CDR3 nucleotides are TGTGCCAGCAGCGTAGGTAGTTTGAGGCTCACTGAAGCTTTCTTT.

This clone was picked up a small number of times. The V and J genes are TRBV4-1 and TRBJ2-2, with D unresolved. Trimming removed 3 bases at V and 5 bases at J, with 7 bases between. This CDR3 spans 13 amino acids. Germline CDR1 reads MGHRA; CDR2 reads YSYEKL. CDR3 DNA sequence: TGCGCCAGCAGCCAGGAGATTACCGGGGAGCTGTTTTTT. Translation: CASSQEITGELFF.

This clone turned up a few times. The chain uses TRBV7-6 and TRBJ1-3; D ambiguous. Germline V CDR1 and CDR2: SGHVS, FNYEAQ. The CDR3 runs 14 residues. V was shortened by 5 bases and J by 0 bases, with 8 bases between the two germline ends. This CDR3 is CASSLRSSGNTIYF. CDR3 nucleotide sequence: TGTGCCAGCAGCCTCAGATCCTCTGGAAACACCATATATTTT. Full variable domain (rest looked up from reference TRBV7-6 and TRBJ1-3): GAGVSQSPRYKVTKRGQDVALRCDPISGHVSLYWYRQALGQGPEFLTYFNYEAQQDKSGLPNDRFSAERPEGSISTLTIQRTEQRDSAMYRCASSLRSSGNTIYFGEGSWLTVV.

The chain links TRBV19 to TRBJ2-1; D is possibly TRBD1 (6 bases). Trimming removed 6 bases at V and 0 bases at J, with 18 bases between. The CDR3 runs 17 residues. The germline V gene has CDR1 LNHDA and CDR2 SQIVND (reference sequence). The CDR3 DNA follows: TGTGCCAGTAGACTAGGCCGGGACACCAGCTCCTACAATGAGCAGTTCTTC. Translating it yields CASRLGRDTSSYNEQFF.

This clone is termed large. The chain links TRBV11-3 to TRBJ1-1; 8 nucleotides match TRBD1. J was trimmed by 5 bases and V by 7 bases; bases with no gene match: 9. This CDR3 has 14 residues. Germline assignment: CDR1 SGHNT and CDR2 YENEEA. CDR3 DNA: TGTGCCAGCAACCTCAGGGGGCAAATAACTGAAGCTTTCTTT. Its protein product is CASNLRGQITEAFF.

This clone has a single count. The chain uses TRBV19 and TRBJ2-7; D is possibly TRBD1 (5 bases). The CDR3 totals 12 residues. Germline V gene sequence: CDR1 LNHDA, CDR2 SQIVND (reference sequence). Trimming removed 5 bases at V and 12 bases at J, with 17 bases between. CDR3 loop: CASSGAGPDWYF. The CDR3 DNA reads as TGTGCCAGTAGTGGGGCCGGACCGGATTGGTACTTC.

This clone was detected only a few times. V gene TRBV6-8 combines with J gene TRBJ1-1, with 10 bases matching TRBD1. Germline V gene lookup returns CDR1 MNHGY and CDR2 SAAAGT. V trimming: 6 bases; J trimming: 0 bases; junction bases outside the gene matches: 10. The CDR3 runs 17 residues. In DNA form, the CDR3 reads TGTGCCAGCAGCAAAGGGACAGGGGTTTCACTGAACACTGAAGCTTTCTTT. Translating gives CASSKGTGVSLNTEAFF.

V gene TRBV19 combines with J gene TRBJ1-5, with 9 bases identical to TRBD1. From germline, CDR1 is LNHDA and CDR2 SQIVND (reference sequence). Trimming at V came to 5 bases and at J to 6 bases, leaving 11 bases not matched to a gene. CDR3 length: 16 residues. The CDR3 protein is CASSPRDRVSGQPQHF. Here the CDR3 DNA reads TGTGCCAGTAGTCCAAGGGACAGGGTAAGCGGTCAGCCCCAGCATTTT.

By frequency in the sample, this clone is large. This chain connects TRBV11-3 to TRBJ1-1; D is perhaps TRBD1 (6 bases). V was trimmed by 5 bases and J by 1 base, leaving 14 bases between them. The CDR3 runs to 15 residues. Germline CDR1 and CDR2: SGHNT and YENEEA. Here the CDR3 reads CASSVRGQRNTEAFF. In nucleotides, the CDR3 is TGTGCCAGCAGCGTAAGGGGACAACGGAACACTGAAGCTTTCTTT.

The V gene is TRBV19, the J gene TRBJ2-3; D possibly corresponds to TRBD2 (5 bases). V was trimmed by 5 bases and J by 2 bases, leaving 20 bases between them. The germline V gene encodes CDR1 LNHDA and CDR2 SQIVND (reference sequence). This CDR3 is 17 amino acids long. Here the CDR3 DNA reads TGTGCCAGTAGTTCCACTGACGCAATCGACTACACAGATACGCAGTATTTT. Protein sequence: CASSSTDAIDYTDTQYF.

This chain uses TRBV5-1 with TRBJ2-7; TRBD1 aligns across 8 bases. The CDR3 covers 14 residues. The V segment lost 4 bases and the J segment 0 bases; nucleotides outside the gene matches: 3. Germline lookup yields CDR1 SGHRS and CDR2 YFSETQ. CDR3 bases: TGCGCCAGCAGCCCGGGACAGGACTCCTACGAGCAGTACTTC. This translates into CASSPGQDSYEQYF.

This clone was observed a handful of times. The rearrangement uses TRBV30 and TRBJ1-5; 8 bases are a match to TRBD1. CDR1 is GTSNPN and CDR2 is SVGIG in the germline V gene (reference sequence). Trimming removed 4 bases from V and 5 bases from J; junction bases left unmatched: 4. The CDR3 runs 13 residues. CDR3 in DNA: TGTGCCTGGAACAGGGGGAGCGATCAGCCCCAGCATTTT. This codes for CAWNRGSDQPQHF.

In DNA form, the CDR3 reads TGTGCCAGTGGGCCAAGACCGAACCTATATGGCTACACCTTC. It is translated as CASGPRPNLYGYTF. V and J are TRBV19 and TRBJ1-2, with unresolved D. The CDR3 totals 14 residues. Looked up from germline, CDR1 is LNHDA and CDR2 is SQIVND (reference sequence). The V gene lost 8 bases and the J gene lost 5 bases, with 18 bases spanning the gap.

This clone was counted a few times. J is TRBJ2-7 and V is TRBV6-8, with D tentatively TRBD1 (6 bases). The V end lost 6 bases, the J end lost 5 bases, and 14 bases lay between the germline ends. Germline assignment: CDR1 MNHGY and CDR2 SAAAGT. This CDR3 is 13 amino acids long. The CDR3 sequence: CASSRDTGNEQYF. CDR3 coding DNA: TGTGCCAGCAGCCGAGACACAGGGAACGAGCAGTACTTC.

This clone was observed a few times. V usage is TRBV10-2 and J usage is TRBJ1-2; TRBD1 aligns across 8 bases. The CDR3 length is 13 residues. Unmatched junction bases numbered 2, after V lost 6 bases and J lost 2 bases. The V gene's germline CDR1 is WSHSY and CDR2 SAAADI. As DNA, the CDR3 is TGCGCCAGCAGCGGACAGGGCAACTATGGCTACACCTTC. Amino acids: CASSGQGNYGYTF.

This clone was counted a few times. This chain connects TRBV6-4 to TRBJ1-4; D not certain. The V and J ends lost 6 bases and 8 bases respectively, with 13 bases between them. The V gene's germline CDR1 is MRHNA and CDR2 SNTAGT. This CDR3 is 13 amino acids long. The CDR3 nucleotides are TGTGCCAGCAGCCAGCTCACGGGGGAAAAACTGTTTTTT. This sequence encodes CASSQLTGEKLFF.